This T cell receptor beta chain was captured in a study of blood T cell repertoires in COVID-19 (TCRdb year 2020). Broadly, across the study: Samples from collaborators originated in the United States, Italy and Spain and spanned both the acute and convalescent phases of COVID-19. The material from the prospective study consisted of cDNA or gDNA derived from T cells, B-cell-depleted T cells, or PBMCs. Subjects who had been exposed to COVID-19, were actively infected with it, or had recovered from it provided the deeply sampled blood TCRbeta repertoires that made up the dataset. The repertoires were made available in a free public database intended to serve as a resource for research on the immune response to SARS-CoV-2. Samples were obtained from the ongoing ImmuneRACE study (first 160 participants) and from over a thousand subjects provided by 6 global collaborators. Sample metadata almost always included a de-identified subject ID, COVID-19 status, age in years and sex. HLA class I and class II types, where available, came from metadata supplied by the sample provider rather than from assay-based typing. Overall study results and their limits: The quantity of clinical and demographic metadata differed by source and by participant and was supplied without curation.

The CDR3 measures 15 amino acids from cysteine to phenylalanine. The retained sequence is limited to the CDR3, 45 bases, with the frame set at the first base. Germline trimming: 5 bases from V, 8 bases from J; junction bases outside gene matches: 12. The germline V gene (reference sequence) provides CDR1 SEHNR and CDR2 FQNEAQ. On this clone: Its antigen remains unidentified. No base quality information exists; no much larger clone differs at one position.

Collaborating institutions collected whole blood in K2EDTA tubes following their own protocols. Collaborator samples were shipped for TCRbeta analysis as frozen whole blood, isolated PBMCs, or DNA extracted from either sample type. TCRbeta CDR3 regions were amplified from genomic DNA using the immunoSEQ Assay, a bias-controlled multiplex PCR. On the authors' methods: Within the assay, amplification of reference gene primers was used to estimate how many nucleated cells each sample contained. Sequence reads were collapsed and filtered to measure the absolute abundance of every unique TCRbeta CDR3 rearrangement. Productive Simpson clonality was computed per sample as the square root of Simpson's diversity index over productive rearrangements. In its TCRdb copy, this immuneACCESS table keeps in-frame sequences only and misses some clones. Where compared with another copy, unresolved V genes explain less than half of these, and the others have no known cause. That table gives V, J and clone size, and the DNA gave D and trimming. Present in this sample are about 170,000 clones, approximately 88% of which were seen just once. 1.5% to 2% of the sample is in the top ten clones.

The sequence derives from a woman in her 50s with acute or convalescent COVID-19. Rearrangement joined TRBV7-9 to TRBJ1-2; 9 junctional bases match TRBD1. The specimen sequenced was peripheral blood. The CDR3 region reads CASSRLDRGTGGYTF. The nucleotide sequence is TGTGCCAGCAGCCGACTAGACAGGGGGACGGGCGGCTACACCTTC. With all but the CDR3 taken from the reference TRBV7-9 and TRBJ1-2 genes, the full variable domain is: DTGVSQNPRHKITKRGQNVTFRCDPISEHNRLYWYRQTLGQGPEFLTYFQNEAQLEKSRLLSDRFSAERPKGSFSTLEIQRTEQGDSAMYLCASSRLDRGTGGYTFGSGTRLTVV.